One sample yielded the 23 T cell receptor beta chains listed below, sequenced in a study of brain T cells in children with intractable seizures. Time point reported: blood from clinic visit 5 months post-surgery; TSC patient then seizure free. TCRdb keeps only in-frame clones here, not all; method: immunoSEQ multiplex PCR. In the table there are around 340,000 clones, 93% of which are singletons. Sample: peripheral blood, taken 4 to 5 months after surgery. The receptor source for this set is a boy under three years old with tuberous sclerosis and intractable seizures.

The rearrangement joins TRBV13 to TRBJ2-7, with D uncertain. CDR3 length: 15 amino acids. Germline V gene sequence: CDR1 PRHDT, CDR2 FYEKMQ (reference sequence). The V end was cut by 0 bases, the J end by 3 bases, with 12 bases between. The CDR3 is CASSLGATAIYEQYF. The CDR3 DNA sequence: TGTGCCAGCAGCTTAGGTGCGACTGCCATCTACGAGCAGTACTTC.

On this clone itself: Additional DNA sequences in this sample encode the identical CDR3. The rearrangement links TRBV29-1 to TRBJ1-5; no definite D call. Deletions cut 4 bases from V and 2 bases from J, with 6 bases between. The V gene's germline CDR1 is SQVTM and CDR2 ANQGSEA. The CDR3 extends over 12 amino acids. CDR3 sequence: CSVGGGNQPQHF. Written as DNA, the CDR3 is TGCAGCGTTGGAGGCGGCAATCAGCCCCAGCATTTT. The full variable domain, rest sourced from reference TRBV29-1 and TRBJ1-5, is SAVISQKPSRDICQRGTSLTIQCQVDSQVTMMFWYRQQPGQSLTLIATANQGSEATYESGFVIDKFPISRPNLTFSTLTVSNMSPEDSSIYLCSVGGGNQPQHFGDGTRLSIL.

This clone was counted once. The chain recombines TRBV5-6 with TRBJ2-5; D is unclear. The CDR3 totals 14 residues. Trimming left V 4 bases short and J 4 bases short, with 14 bases between. CDR1 SGHDT and CDR2 YYEEEE come from the germline V gene. CDR3 region: CASSDVYAVETQYF. The CDR3 DNA reads TGTGCCAGCAGCGACGTTTACGCCGTAGAGACCCAGTACTTC.

The chain employs TRBV7-3 and TRBJ2-3; no reliable D call. Trimming removed 5 bases from V and 4 bases from J, with 13 bases in between. This CDR3 comprises 14 residues. Germline lookup yields CDR1 SGHTA and CDR2 FQGTGA. The CDR3 nucleotides are TGTGCCAGCAGCCAAGATGACCATGCAGATACGCAGTATTTT. Amino acids: CASSQDDHADTQYF.

The V and J genes are TRBV5-4 and TRBJ2-5; 9 positions match TRBD2. The CDR3 runs 14 residues. From germline, CDR1 is SGHNT and CDR2 YYREEE (reference sequence). V lost 5 bases to trimming and J lost 0 bases; unmatched junction nucleotides: 2. CDR3 in amino acids: CASRAGGYQETQYF. The CDR3 DNA is TGTGCCAGCAGGGCGGGGGGGTACCAAGAGACCCAGTACTTC.

CDR3 sequence reads: CASSLATDGSSYNEQFF. The CDR3 DNA is TGCGCCAGCAGCTTGGCCACGGATGGTAGCTCCTACAATGAGCAGTTCTTC. This chain joins TRBV5-1 and TRBJ2-1; D call uncertain. CDR1 and CDR2 (germline): SGHRS, YFSETQ. The CDR3 contains 17 residues. The V end was cut by 0 bases, the J end by 0 bases, with 13 bases between.

The chain carries TRBV20-1 and TRBJ1-1; D is possibly TRBD1 (5 bases). The V end lost 2 bases, the J end lost 4 bases, and 5 bases lay between the germline ends. Germline-derived CDR1 and CDR2 are DFQATT and SNEGSKA (reference sequence). This CDR3 is built from 11 residues. CDR3: CSARQGTEAFF. CDR3 DNA: TGCAGTGCTAGACAGGGCACTGAAGCTTTCTTT.

The V gene is TRBV25-1, the J gene TRBJ1-2; D may be TRBD1 (6 bases). Trimming pared 6 bases from V and 4 bases from J, leaving 18 bases between. This CDR3 contains 15 residues. Germline V gives CDR1 MGHDK, CDR2 SYGVNS. The DNA for the CDR3 is TGTGCCAGCAGATCATCCGGGACAAAGGGCTATGGCTACACCTTC. The encoded protein is CASRSSGTKGYGYTF.

The rearrangement links TRBV5-6 to TRBJ2-1, with D possibly being TRBD1 or TRBD2 (5 bases each). The CDR3 is 14 residues long. Germline-derived CDR1 and CDR2 are SGHDT and YYEEEE. The V gene lost 5 bases and the J gene lost 2 bases, with 11 bases spanning the gap. CDR3 region: CASRPGTAYNEQFF. In DNA, the CDR3 is TGTGCCAGCAGACCCGGGACGGCCTACAATGAGCAGTTCTTC.

The V and J genes are TRBV6-5 and TRBJ2-3, with D unresolved. Germline loops: CDR1 MNHEY, CDR2 SVGAGI. CDR3 length equals 13 residues. Trimming took 0 bases from V and 3 from J, leaving 4 bases between them. Here the CDR3 DNA reads TGTGCCAGCAGTTACTCGACGACAGATACGCAGTATTTT. Encoded protein: CASSYSTTDTQYF.

The gene calls are TRBV7-3 and TRBJ1-1; 7 bases match TRBD1. The junction had 9 bases not matched to a gene; V was cut back by 2 bases and J by 0 bases. Germline assignment: CDR1 SGHTA and CDR2 FQGTGA. This CDR3 is 17 amino acids long. The DNA of the CDR3 is TGTGCCAGCAGCTTATACGGCAGGGGGTCCATGAACACTGAAGCTTTCTTT. It is translated as CASSLYGRGSMNTEAFF. The variable domain in full, completed from reference TRBV7-3 and TRBJ1-1, reads GAGVSQTPSNKVTEKGKYVELRCDPISGHTALYWYRQSLGQGPEFLIYFQGTGAADDSGLPNDRFFAVRPEGSVSTLKIQRTERGDSAVYLCASSLYGRGSMNTEAFFGQGTRLTVV.

The chain couples TRBV30 to TRBJ1-2, with a tentative D call TRBD1 (6 bases). Germline CDR1 reads GTSNPN; CDR2 reads SVGIG (reference sequence). The CDR3 is made up of 13 amino acids. V shed 3 bases and J shed 6 bases, with 14 bases lying between them. DNA for the CDR3: TGTGCCTGGAGCCACGGGACAAGAGATGGCTACACCTTC. As protein: CAWSHGTRDGYTF.

The rearrangement links TRBV6-5 to TRBJ1-1, with a weak D call TRBD1 (5 bases). The V gene lost 8 bases and the J gene lost 5 bases, with 18 bases spanning the gap. The CDR3 loop spans 14 amino acids. Germline V gives CDR1 MNHEY, CDR2 SVGAGI. The DNA for the CDR3 is TGTGCCAGCTCCGGTCTTGGGGGTGGGACTGAAGCTTTCTTT. Protein sequence: CASSGLGGGTEAFF.

The J gene is TRBJ2-1, the V gene TRBV27, with 11 bases matching TRBD2. This CDR3 is 16 amino acids long. Germline V CDR1 and CDR2: MNHEY, SMNVEV (reference sequence). V lost 6 bases to trimming and J lost 4 bases; unmatched junction nucleotides: 8. CDR3 residues: CASRSLAGGTYNEQFF. In nucleotides, the CDR3 is TGTGCCAGCAGGTCCCTAGCGGGAGGTACTTACAATGAGCAGTTCTTC.

This chain joins TRBV13 and TRBJ1-2, with 7 bases aligning to TRBD1. Germline CDR1 reads PRHDT; CDR2 reads FYEKMQ (reference sequence). The CDR3 is 14 amino acids. After removal of 5 bases from V and 8 bases from J, the junction contained 11 bases not matched to a gene. In DNA form, the CDR3 reads TGTGCCAGCAGCGAGACGTTTACAGGGGAAGGCTACACCTTC. The encoded protein is CASSETFTGEGYTF.

The chain recombines TRBV4-2 with TRBJ2-1; D might be TRBD1 or TRBD2, each matching 6 bases. V was pared by 4 bases and J by 8 bases, with 15 bases between. Germline lookup yields CDR1 LGHNA and CDR2 YNFKEQ. The CDR3 runs to 14 residues. The CDR3 DNA follows: TGTGCCAGCAGCCCAAGGGGGGAAGCGGATGAGCAGTTCTTC. As protein: CASSPRGEADEQFF.

The genes are TRBV6-1 and TRBJ2-1, with 14 bases fitting TRBD2. Trimming cost V 2 bases and J 0 bases; bases outside gene matches: 9. Germline values: CDR1 MNHNS, CDR2 SASEGT. The CDR3 is made up of 20 amino acids. The CDR3 bases are TGTGCCAGCAGTGAATCCGTGACTAGCGGGAGGGCCAGCTCCTACAATGAGCAGTTCTTC. This codes for CASSESVTSGRASSYNEQFF.

The chain couples TRBV12-3 or TRBV12-4 to TRBJ2-7; no clear D. The CDR3 totals 13 residues. Trimming took 6 bases from V and 1 from J, leaving 10 bases between them. This chain's CDR3 is CASSADGSYEQYF. CDR3 bases: TGTGCCAGCAGCGCCGATGGGTCCTACGAGCAGTACTTC.

This clone has only one observation. The rearrangement joins TRBV7-3 to TRBJ1-1; 10 nucleotides agree with TRBD1. The CDR3 is 15 amino acids. Germline lookup yields CDR1 SGHTA and CDR2 FQGTGA. V lost 3 bases, J lost 0 bases, and 1 base stayed unmatched. The CDR3 nucleotides read TGTGCCAGCAGCTTGACAGGGGGCATGAACACTGAAGCTTTCTTT. This sequence encodes CASSLTGGMNTEAFF.

In nucleotides, the CDR3 is TGCAGCGTTGGCGGGCTACACACAGATACGCAGTATTTT. Its protein product is CSVGGLHTDTQYF. J is TRBJ2-3 and V is TRBV29-1, with D possibly being TRBD2 (5 bases). Germline V gene sequence: CDR1 SQVTM, CDR2 ANQGSEA. V was trimmed by 4 bases and J by 2 bases, leaving 10 bases between them. The CDR3 totals 13 residues.

The DNA for the CDR3 is TGTGCCAGTAGGGACAGGGCGCGCACTGAAGCTTTCTTT. It translates to CASRDRARTEAFF. This chain joins TRBV19 and TRBJ1-1, with 8 bases fitting TRBD1. The CDR3 loop spans 13 amino acids. J gave up 4 bases and V 6 bases, and 4 bases lay outside the gene matches. The V gene's germline CDR1 is LNHDA and CDR2 SQIVND (reference sequence). Supplemented by reference TRBV19 and TRBJ1-1, the full variable domain reads DGGITQSPKYLFRKEGQNVTLSCEQNLNHDAMYWYRQDPGQGLRLIYYSQIVNDFQKGDIAEGYSVSREKKESFPLTVTSAQKNPTAFYLCASRDRARTEAFFGQGTRLTVV.

The chain has TRBV11-2 and TRBJ2-1; D gene unclear. The V gene's germline CDR1 is SGHAT and CDR2 FQNNGV. V was shortened by 0 bases and J by 10 bases, with 19 bases between the two germline ends. The CDR3 has 16 residues. The CDR3 is CASSLDAPTGVLEQFF. In nucleotides, the CDR3 is TGTGCCAGCAGCTTAGACGCACCCACTGGGGTCTTGGAGCAGTTCTTC.

The gene calls are TRBV13 and TRBJ2-3; D is undetermined. The germline V and J ends were trimmed by 4 bases and 6 bases, with 14 bases remaining between them. This CDR3 has 14 amino acids. In germline, CDR1 is PRHDT, CDR2 FYEKMQ (reference sequence). CDR3 sequence: CASSSGPGRDTQYF. The CDR3, as DNA: TGTGCCAGCAGCTCTGGCCCCGGGCGGGATACGCAGTATTTT.